This T cell receptor beta chain derives from a study of blood T cell repertoires in COVID-19. V lost 0 bases to trimming and J lost 7 bases, with 13 bases between them. From germline, CDR1 is LGHDT and CDR2 YNNKEL (reference sequence). CDR3 length equals 15 residues. TCRdb's copy holds only in-frame clones and misses some; the assay was immunoSEQ multiplex PCR. Seen here are fewer than 300,000 clones, around 87% observed once, and the top ten hold 2.3%. This clonotype was sampled from a woman aged 45-60 years with acute or convalescent COVID-19. The sample consisted of peripheral blood. This rearrangement joins TRBV3-1 (or the pseudogene TRBV3-2) to TRBJ1-5, with TRBD1 as a possible D gene (5 bases). CDR3 protein: CASSQDQGRYQPQHF. The CDR3 DNA is TGTGCCAGCAGCCAAGATCAGGGTCGATACCAGCCCCAGCATTTT.